These 3 T cell receptor beta chains originate from one sample sequenced in a study of yellow fever vaccine responses in identical twins. TCRdb reprocessed the RT-PCR reads via MiXCR and lists one record per CDR3 protein. Of fewer than 800 distinct CDR3 sequences listed, more than 80% are singletons. Sequencing used T cells from blood (PBMCs), unsorted or a sorted subset (not recorded which), obtained before or after yellow fever vaccination (not recorded which). These receptors all stem from a female donor who received the yellow fever vaccine.

This chain uses TRBV3-1 with TRBJ1-3; D possibly corresponds to TRBD1 (5 bases). The length of the CDR3 is 15 residues. Germline CDR1 LGHDT, CDR2 YNNKEL (reference sequence). V lost 3 bases, J lost 2 bases, and 11 bases lay in between. The DNA for the CDR3 is TGTGCCAGCAGCCAGCCAAGGGGCCCTGGAAACACCATATATTTT. It encodes CASSQPRGPGNTIYF.

This clonotype was detected only once. The chain couples TRBV15 to TRBJ2-6; D gene unclear. The germline V gene encodes CDR1 LNHNV and CDR2 YYDKDF (reference sequence). The CDR3 is 15 residues long. Trimming stripped 7 bases from V and 0 bases from J, with 10 bases between. CDR3 sequence: CATTWGISGANVLTF. DNA for the CDR3: TGTGCCACCACGTGGGGTATCTCTGGGGCCAACGTCCTGACTTTC.

The chain recombines TRBV12-3 or TRBV12-4 with TRBJ2-5; the D is unclear. V lost 8 bases to trimming and J lost 4 bases, with 11 bases between them. The CDR3 covers 12 residues. The CDR3 is CASSGLSETQYF. The CDR3 nucleotides read TGTGCCAGCTCGGGCCTTTCAGAGACCCAGTACTTC.